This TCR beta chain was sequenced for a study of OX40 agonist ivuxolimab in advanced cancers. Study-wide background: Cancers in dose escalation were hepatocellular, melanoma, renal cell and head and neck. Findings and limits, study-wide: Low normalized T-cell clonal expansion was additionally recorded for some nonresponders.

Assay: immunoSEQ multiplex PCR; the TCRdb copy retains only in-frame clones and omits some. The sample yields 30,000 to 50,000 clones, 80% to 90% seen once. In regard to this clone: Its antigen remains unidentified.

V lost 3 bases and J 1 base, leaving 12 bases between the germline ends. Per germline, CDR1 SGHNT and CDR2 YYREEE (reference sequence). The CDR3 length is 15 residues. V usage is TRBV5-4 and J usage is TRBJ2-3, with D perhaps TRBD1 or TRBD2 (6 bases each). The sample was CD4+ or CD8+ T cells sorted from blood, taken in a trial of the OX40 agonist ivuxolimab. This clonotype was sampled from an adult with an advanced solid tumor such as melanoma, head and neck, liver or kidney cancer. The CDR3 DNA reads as TGTGCCAGCAGCTCTAGTGGGGGGCGCACAGATACGCAGTATTTT. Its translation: CASSSSGGRTDTQYF.